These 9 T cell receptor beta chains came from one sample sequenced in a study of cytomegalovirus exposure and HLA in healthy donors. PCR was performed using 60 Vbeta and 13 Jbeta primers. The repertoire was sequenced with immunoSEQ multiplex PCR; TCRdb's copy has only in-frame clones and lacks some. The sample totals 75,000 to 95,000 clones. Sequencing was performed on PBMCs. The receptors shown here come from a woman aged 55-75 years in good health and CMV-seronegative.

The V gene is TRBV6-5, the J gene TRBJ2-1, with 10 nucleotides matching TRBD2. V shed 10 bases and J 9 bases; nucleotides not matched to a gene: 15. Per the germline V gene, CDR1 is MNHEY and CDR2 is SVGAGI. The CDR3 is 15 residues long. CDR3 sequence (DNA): TGTGCCACCCAGACAAGCGGGAGGGCGGGGGGTGAGCAGTTCTTC. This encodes CATQTSGRAGGEQFF.

Here the CDR3 reads CATSLLAGGPDEQFF. CDR3 bases: TGTGCCACCAGCCTACTAGCGGGAGGGCCGGATGAGCAGTTCTTC. The chain joins TRBV15 to TRBJ2-1; 13 positions agree with TRBD2. The CDR3 extends over 15 amino acids. Losses at the gene ends were 5 bases for V and 8 bases for J; bases not matched to a gene: 6. Germline lookup yields CDR1 LNHNV and CDR2 YYDKDF (reference sequence).

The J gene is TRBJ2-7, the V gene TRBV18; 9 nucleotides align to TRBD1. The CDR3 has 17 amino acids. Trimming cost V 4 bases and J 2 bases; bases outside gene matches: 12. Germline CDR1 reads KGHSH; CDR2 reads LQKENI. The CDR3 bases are TGTGCCAGCTCACTTAACAGGGGGCTCGGGCGGACCTACGAGCAGTACTTC. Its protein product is CASSLNRGLGRTYEQYF.

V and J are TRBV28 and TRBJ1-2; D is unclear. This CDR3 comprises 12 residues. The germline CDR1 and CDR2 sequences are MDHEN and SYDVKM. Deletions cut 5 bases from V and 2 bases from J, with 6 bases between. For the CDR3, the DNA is TGTGCCAGCAGTCGAACAAACTATGGCTACACCTTC. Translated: CASSRTNYGYTF.

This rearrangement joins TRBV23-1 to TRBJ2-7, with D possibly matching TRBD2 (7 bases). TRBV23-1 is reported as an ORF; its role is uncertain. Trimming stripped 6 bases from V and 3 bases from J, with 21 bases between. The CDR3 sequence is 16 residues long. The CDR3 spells CASSKGGAGPDYEQYF. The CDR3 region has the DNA TGCGCCAGCAGCAAAGGGGGGGCAGGCCCGGACTACGAGCAGTACTTC.

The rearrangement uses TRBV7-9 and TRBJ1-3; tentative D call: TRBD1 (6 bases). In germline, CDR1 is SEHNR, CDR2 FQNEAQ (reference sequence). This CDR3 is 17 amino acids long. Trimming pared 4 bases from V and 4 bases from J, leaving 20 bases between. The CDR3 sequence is CASSSGEQGTSGNTIYF. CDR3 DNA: TGTGCCAGCAGCTCCGGGGAACAGGGTACTTCGGGAAACACCATATATTTT.

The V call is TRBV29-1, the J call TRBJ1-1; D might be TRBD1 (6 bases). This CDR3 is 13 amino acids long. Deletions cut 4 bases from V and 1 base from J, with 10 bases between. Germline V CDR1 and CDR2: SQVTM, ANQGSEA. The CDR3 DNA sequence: TGCAGCGTTGTAGTAGGGGGGAACACTGAAGCTTTCTTT. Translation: CSVVVGGNTEAFF.

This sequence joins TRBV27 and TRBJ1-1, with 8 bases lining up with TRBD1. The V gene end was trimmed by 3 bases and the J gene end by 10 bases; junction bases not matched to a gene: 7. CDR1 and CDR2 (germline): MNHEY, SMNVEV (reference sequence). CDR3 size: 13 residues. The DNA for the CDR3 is TGTGCCAGCAGTTTTCAAGCCGGGACAGGAGCTTTCTTT. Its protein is CASSFQAGTGAFF.

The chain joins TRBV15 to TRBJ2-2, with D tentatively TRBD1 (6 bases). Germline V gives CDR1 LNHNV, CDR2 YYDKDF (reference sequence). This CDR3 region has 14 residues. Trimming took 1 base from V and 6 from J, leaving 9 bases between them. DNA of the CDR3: TGTGCCACCAGCAGAGGTCCAGGGGCCGGGGAGCTGTTTTTT. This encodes CATSRGPGAGELFF.